This TCR beta chain was found in a study of tissue T cells after allogeneic stem cell transplantation. Described time point: mouse harvest day 14 after allogeneic transplant. Each mouse received 10^7 T-cell-depleted marrow cells plus 10^6 splenic CD5+ T cells by tail vein. Mice had MHC-mismatched B6 into BALB/c GVHD, sampled day 7 or 14. Study-level findings and limits: Anatomically similar tissues had similar TCR repertoires within each patient. Alloreactivity or antigen specificity of tissue TCRs was not determined; some clones might be host cells.

About this clone itself: Its antigen is not identified. These gene names are mouse names. The read falls 1 residue short of the CDR3 end, and the missing part is taken from the germline J gene.

The CDR3 is 13 residues long. Germline V gene sequence: CDR1 NSQYPW, CDR2 LRSPGD (reference sequence). Trimming took off 1 base at V and 7 bases at J, with 5 bases between the two ends. Survey-depth TCRbeta CDR3 sequencing reported V/J genes and productive frequencies. Produced via immunoSEQ multiplex PCR; TCRdb's table is partial and in-frame only. The sample yields about 1,800 clones, under 50% seen once. Sequencing was done on a sample of blood. This chain uses TRBV1 with TRBJ1-6; D call uncertain. TRBJ1-6 is designated an ORF whose function remains uncertain. The origin of this receptor is a female BALB/c mouse given C57BL/6 T cells with graft-versus-host disease after an allogeneic hematopoietic cell transplant. This CDR3 reads CTCSAGANSPLYF. The sequenced CDR3 bases are TGCACCTGCAGTGCAGGGGCGAATTCGCCCCTCTAC.